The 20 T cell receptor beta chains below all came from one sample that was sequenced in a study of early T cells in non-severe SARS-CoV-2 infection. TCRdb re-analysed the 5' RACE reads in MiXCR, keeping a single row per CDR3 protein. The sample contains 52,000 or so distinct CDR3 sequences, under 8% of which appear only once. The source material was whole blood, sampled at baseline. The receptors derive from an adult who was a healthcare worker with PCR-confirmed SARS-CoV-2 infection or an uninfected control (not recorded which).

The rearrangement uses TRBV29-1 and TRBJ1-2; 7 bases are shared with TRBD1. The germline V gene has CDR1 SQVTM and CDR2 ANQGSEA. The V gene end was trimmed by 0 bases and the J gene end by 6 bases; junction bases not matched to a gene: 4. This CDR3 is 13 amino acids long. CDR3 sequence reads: CSVEDPGGDGYTF. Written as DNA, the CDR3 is TGCAGCGTTGAAGATCCAGGGGGAGATGGCTACACCTTC.

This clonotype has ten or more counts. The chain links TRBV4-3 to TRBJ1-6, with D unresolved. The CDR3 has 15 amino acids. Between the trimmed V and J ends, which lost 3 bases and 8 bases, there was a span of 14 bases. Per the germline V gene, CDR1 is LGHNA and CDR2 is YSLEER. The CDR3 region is CASSQGGRFDSPLHF. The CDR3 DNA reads TGCGCCAGCAGCCAGGGTGGTCGGTTTGATTCACCCCTCCACTTT.

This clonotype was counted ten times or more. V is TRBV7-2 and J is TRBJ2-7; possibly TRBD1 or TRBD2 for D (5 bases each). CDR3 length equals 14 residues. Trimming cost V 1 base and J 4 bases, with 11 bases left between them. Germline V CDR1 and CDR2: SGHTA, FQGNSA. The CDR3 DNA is TGTGCCAGCAGCTTAGGGGGGATAGCATACGAGCAGTACTTC. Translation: CASSLGGIAYEQYF.

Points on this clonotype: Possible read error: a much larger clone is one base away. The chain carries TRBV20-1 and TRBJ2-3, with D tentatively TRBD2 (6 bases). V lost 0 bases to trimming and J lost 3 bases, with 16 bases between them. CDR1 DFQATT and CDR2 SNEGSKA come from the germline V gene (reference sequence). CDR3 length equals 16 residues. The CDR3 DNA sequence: TGCAGTGCTAGAGAGGGGACTGGCGGCGGTACAGATACGCAGTATTTT. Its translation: CSAREGTGGGTDTQYF.

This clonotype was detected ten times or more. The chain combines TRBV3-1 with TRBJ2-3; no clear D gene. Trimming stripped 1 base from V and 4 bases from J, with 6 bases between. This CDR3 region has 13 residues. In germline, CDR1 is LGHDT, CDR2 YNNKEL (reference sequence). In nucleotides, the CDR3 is TGTGCCAGCAGCCAAGCATCAGCAGATACGCAGTATTTT. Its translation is CASSQASADTQYF.

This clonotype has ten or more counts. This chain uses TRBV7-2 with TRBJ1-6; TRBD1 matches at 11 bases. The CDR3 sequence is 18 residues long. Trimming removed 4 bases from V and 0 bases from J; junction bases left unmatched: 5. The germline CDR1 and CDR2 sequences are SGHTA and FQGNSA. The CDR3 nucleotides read TGTGCCAGCAGCTCCGGACAGGGGGCTTACTCCTATAATTCACCCCTCCACTTT. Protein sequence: CASSSGQGAYSYNSPLHF.

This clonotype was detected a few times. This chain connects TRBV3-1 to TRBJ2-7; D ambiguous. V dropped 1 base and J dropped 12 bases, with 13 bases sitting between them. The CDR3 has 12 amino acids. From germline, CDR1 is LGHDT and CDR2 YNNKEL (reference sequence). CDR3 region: CASSQAVGPMYF. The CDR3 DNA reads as TGTGCCAGCAGCCAAGCCGTCGGACCGATGTACTTC.

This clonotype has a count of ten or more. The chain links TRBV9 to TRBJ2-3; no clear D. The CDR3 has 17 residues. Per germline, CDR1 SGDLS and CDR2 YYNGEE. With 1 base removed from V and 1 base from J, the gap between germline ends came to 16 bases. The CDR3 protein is CASSVIPTSLRTDTQYF. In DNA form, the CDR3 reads TGTGCCAGCAGCGTAATTCCCACCTCCCTACGCACAGATACGCAGTATTTT.

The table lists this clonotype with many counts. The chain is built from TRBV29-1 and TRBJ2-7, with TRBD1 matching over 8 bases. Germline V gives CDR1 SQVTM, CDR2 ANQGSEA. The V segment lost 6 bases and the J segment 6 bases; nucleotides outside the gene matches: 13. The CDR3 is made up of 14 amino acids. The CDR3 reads CSVHTLDRVAEQYF. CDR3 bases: TGCAGCGTGCATACGTTGGACAGGGTGGCCGAGCAGTACTTC.

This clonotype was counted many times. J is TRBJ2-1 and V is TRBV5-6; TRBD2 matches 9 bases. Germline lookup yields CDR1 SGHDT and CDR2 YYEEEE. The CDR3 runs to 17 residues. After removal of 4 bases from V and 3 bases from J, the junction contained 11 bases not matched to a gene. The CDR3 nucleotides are TGTGCCAGCAGCCCCGCGTCTGGCGGGGGGGACTACAATGAGCAGTTCTTC. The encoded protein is CASSPASGGGDYNEQFF.

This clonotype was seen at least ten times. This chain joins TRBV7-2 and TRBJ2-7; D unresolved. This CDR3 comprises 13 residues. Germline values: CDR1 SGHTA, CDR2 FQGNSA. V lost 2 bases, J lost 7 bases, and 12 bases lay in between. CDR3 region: CASSLISSAEQYF. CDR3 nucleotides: TGTGCCAGCAGCTTAATATCCTCAGCAGAGCAGTACTTC.

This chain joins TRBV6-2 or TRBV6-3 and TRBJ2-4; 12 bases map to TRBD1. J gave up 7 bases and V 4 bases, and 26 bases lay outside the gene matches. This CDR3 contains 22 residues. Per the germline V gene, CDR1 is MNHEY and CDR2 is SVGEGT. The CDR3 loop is CASSSNAKSSGTGGEVRNIQYF. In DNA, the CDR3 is TGTGCCAGCAGTTCGAATGCTAAATCCTCCGGGACAGGGGGCGAAGTAAGGAACATTCAGTACTTC.

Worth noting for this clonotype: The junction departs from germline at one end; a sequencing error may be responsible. CDR3 bases: TGTGCCAGCAGCCCCAGGTGGCAGGGGGAAACTGAAGTTTTCTTT. Protein sequence: CASSPRWQGETEVFF. J is TRBJ1-1 and V is TRBV9; TRBD1 aligns across 7 bases. From germline, CDR1 is SGDLS and CDR2 YYNGEE. The CDR3 is 15 amino acids.

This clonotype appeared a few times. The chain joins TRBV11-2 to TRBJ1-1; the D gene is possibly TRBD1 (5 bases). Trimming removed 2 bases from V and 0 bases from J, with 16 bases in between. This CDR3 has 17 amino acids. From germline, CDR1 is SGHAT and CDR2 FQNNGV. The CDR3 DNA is TGTGCCAGCAGCTTACTCTTTCCTCAGGGCGTGAACACTGAAGCTTTCTTT. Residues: CASSLLFPQGVNTEAFF.

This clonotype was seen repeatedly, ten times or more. CDR3 nucleotide sequence: TGTGCCACCAGTGATTTTGGGGAGACCCAGTACTTC. This encodes CATSDFGETQYF. The chain employs TRBV24-1 and TRBJ2-5, with unresolved D. V was pared by 1 base and J by 5 bases, with 4 bases between. Germline V gene lookup returns CDR1 KGHDR and CDR2 SFDVKD. This CDR3 has 12 amino acids.

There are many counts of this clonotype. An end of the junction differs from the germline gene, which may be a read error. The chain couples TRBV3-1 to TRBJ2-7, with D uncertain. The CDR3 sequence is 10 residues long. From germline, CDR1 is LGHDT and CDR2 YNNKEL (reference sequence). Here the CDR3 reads CASSQVGFPF. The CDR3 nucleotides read TGTGCCAGCAGCCAAGTCGGGTTCCCATTC.

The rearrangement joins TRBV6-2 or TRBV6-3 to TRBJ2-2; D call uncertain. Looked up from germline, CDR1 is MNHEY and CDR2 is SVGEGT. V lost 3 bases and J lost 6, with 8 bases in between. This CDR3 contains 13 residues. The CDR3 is CASSYGLAGELFF. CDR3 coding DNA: TGTGCCAGCAGTTATGGGTTGGCCGGGGAGCTGTTTTTT.

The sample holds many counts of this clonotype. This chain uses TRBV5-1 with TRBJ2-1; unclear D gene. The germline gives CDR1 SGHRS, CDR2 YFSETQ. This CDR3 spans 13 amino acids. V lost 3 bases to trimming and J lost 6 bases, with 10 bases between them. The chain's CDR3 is CASSWNGPNEQFF. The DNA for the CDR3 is TGCGCCAGCAGCTGGAACGGACCCAATGAGCAGTTCTTC.

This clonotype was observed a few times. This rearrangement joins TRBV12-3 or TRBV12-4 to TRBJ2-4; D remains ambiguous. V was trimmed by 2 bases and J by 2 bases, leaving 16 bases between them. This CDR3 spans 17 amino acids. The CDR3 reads CASSLSPRSRTKNIQYF. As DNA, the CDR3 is TGTGCCAGCAGTTTATCGCCACGAAGCCGAACCAAAAACATTCAGTACTTC.

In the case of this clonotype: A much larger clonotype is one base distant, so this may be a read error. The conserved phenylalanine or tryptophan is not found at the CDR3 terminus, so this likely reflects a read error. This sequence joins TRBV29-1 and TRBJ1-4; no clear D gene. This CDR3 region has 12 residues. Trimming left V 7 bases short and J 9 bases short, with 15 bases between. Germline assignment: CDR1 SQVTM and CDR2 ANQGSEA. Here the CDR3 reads CSAETPKQKLFS. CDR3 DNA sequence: TGCAGCGCCGAGACCCCAAAGCAAAAACTGTTTTCT.